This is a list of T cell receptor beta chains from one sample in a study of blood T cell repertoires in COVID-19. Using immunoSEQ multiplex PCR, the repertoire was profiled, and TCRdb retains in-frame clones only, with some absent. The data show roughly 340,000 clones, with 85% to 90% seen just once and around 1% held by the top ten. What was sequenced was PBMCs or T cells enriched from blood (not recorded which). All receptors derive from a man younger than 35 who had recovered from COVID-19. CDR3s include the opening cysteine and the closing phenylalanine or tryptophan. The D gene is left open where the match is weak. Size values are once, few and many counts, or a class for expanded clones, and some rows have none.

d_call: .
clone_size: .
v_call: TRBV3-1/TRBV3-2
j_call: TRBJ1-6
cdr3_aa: CASSPDEDSPLHF
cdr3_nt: TGTGCCAGCAGCCCCGACGAGGATTCACCCCTCCACTTT

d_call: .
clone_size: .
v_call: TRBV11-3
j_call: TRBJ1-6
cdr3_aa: CASSSGGSSYNSPLHF
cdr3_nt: TGTGCCAGCAGCTCCGGCGGGAGCTCCTATAATTCACCCCTCCACTTT

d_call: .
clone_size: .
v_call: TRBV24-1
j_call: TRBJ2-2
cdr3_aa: CATSDGYDTGELFF
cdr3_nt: TGTGCCACCAGTGACGGGTACGATACCGGGGAGCTGTTTTTT

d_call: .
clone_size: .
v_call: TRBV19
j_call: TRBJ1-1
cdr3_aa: CASSEVRGTEAFF
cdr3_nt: TGTGCCAGTAGTGAGGTTCGAGGGACTGAAGCTTTCTTT

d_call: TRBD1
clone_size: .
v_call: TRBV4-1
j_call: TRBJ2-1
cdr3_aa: CASSQVFPGQGLGEQFF
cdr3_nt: TGCGCCAGCAGCCAAGTTTTCCCTGGACAGGGTCTGGGTGAGCAGTTCTTC

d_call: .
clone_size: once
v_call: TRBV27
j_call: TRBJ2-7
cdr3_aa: CASSFVQGTSYEQYF
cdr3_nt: TGTGCCAGCAGTTTCGTGCAGGGGACCTCCTACGAGCAGTACTTC

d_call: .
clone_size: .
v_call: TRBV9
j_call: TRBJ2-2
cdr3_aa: CASSQGLSQNTGELFF
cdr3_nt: TGTGCCAGCAGCCAAGGCCTTAGCCAGAACACCGGGGAGCTGTTTTTT

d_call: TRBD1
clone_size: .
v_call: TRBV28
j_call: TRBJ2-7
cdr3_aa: CASSLWGQAPYEQYF
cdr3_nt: TGTGCCAGCAGTTTATGGGGACAGGCGCCCTACGAGCAGTACTTC

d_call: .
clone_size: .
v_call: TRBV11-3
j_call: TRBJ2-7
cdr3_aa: CASSPPDEGYF
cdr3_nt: TGTGCCAGCAGCCCCCCTGATGAGGGGTACTTC

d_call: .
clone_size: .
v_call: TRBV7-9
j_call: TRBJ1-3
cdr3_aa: CASSPPGGSSGNTIYF
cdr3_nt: TGTGCCAGCAGCCCCCCCGGGGGGAGCTCTGGAAACACCATATATTTT

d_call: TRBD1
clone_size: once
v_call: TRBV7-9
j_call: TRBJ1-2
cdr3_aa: CASSLADRGLVGYTF
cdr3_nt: TGTGCCAGCAGCTTAGCTGACAGGGGGTTGGTTGGCTACACCTTC

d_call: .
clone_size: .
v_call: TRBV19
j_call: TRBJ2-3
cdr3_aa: CASSIERGDTQYF
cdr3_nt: TGTGCCAGTAGTATAGAGCGGGGAGATACGCAGTATTTT

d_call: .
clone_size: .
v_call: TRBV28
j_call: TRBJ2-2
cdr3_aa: CASSPGLLNTGELFF
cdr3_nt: TGTGCCAGCAGTCCGGGACTTCTGAACACCGGGGAGCTGTTTTTT

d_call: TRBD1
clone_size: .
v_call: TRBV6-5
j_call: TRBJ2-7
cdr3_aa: CASSTDRALSAQYF
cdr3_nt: TGTGCCAGCAGCACGGACAGGGCTCTTTCGGCGCAGTACTTC

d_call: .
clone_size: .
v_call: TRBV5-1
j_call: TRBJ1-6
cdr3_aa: CASSSDSYNSPLHF
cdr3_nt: TGCGCCAGCAGCTCCGACAGTTACAATTCACCCCTCCACTTT

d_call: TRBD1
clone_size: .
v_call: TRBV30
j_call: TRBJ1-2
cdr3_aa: CAWSRQGLYGYTF
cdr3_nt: TGTGCCTGGAGTCGACAGGGCCTATATGGCTACACCTTC

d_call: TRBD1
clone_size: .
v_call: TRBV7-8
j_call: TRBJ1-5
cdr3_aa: CASSPRDRANQPQHF
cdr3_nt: TGTGCCAGCAGCCCCCGGGACAGGGCTAATCAGCCCCAGCATTTT

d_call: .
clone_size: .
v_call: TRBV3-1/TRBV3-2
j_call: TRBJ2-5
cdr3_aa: CASSLLGIQETQYF
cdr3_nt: TGTGCCAGCAGCCTACTAGGGATCCAAGAGACCCAGTACTTC

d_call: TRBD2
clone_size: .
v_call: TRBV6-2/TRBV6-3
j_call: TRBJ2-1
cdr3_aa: CASSYSTGGDNEQFF
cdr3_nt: TGTGCCAGCAGTTACTCGACCGGGGGGGACAATGAGCAGTTCTTC

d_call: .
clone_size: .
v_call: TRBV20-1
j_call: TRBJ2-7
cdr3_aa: CSATDITYEQYF
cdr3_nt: TGCAGTGCTACTGACATCACCTACGAGCAGTACTTC

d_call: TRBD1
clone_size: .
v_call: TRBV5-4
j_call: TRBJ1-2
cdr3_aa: CASSRDRDYGYTF
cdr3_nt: TGTGCCAGCAGCCGCGACAGGGACTATGGCTACACCTTC

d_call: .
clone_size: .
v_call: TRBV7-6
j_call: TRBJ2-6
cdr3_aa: CASSSYSGANVLTF
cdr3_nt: TGTGCCAGCAGCTCTTACTCTGGGGCCAACGTCCTGACTTTC

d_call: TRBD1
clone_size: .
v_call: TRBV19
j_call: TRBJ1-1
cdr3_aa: CASSITAGGGSEAFF
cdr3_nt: TGTGCCAGTAGTATAACGGCAGGGGGTGGGTCGGAAGCTTTCTTT

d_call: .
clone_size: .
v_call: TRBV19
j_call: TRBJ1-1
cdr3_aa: CASSIGTLENTEAFF
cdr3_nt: TGTGCCAGTAGTATAGGGACTCTAGAGAACACTGAAGCTTTCTTT